The rows below give T cell receptor beta chains drawn from one sample of a study of memory CD4+ T cells and cytomegalovirus serostatus. Only in-frame clones appear in the TCRdb table, and some are missing; sequencing was by immunoSEQ multiplex PCR. The sample consists of roughly 86,000 clones, roughly 80% of them appearing once. The sequenced sample was memory CD4+ T cells from blood. The receptor set was obtained from an adult in good health and CMV-seropositive. Both conserved end residues are part of each CDR3. A D gene is named only where the DNA matches it firmly. For some rows the clone size is stated as once, few or many, or as a class when expanded; others skip it.

clone_size j_call v_call d_call cdr3_aa cdr3_nt
. TRBJ2-5 TRBV5-1 . CASSLARVGYQETQYF TGCGCCAGCAGCTTGGCCAGGGTGGGGTACCAAGAGACCCAGTACTTC
. TRBJ2-1 TRBV10-3 . CAISEGGRGYNEQFF TGTGCCATCAGTGAGGGGGGCAGGGGCTACAATGAGCAGTTCTTC
. TRBJ1-5 TRBV30 . CAWSGERGGQPQHF TGTGCCTGGAGTGGGGAGAGGGGAGGACAGCCCCAGCATTTT
. TRBJ2-7 TRBV19 . CASSIATDTYEQYF TGTGCCAGTAGTATAGCGACGGATACCTACGAGCAGTACTTC
. TRBJ2-1 TRBV2 . CASSGLQAGEQFF TGTGCCAGCAGTGGCCTTCAGGCGGGGGAGCAGTTCTTC
. TRBJ2-5 TRBV28 TRBD2 CASSHSGLAGGETQYF TGTGCCAGCAGCCACTCGGGACTAGCGGGAGGGGAGACCCAGTACTTC
few TRBJ1-3 TRBV6-1 . CASSDRQEVSGNTIYF TGTGCCAGCAGTGATCGACAGGAGGTCTCTGGAAACACCATATATTTT
. TRBJ1-1 TRBV28 TRBD1 CASRSRDRGRAEAFF TGTGCCAGCAGGTCCCGGGACAGGGGAAGGGCTGAAGCTTTCTTT
. TRBJ1-4 TRBV7-2 . CASSLVPGQEKLFF TGTGCCAGCAGCTTAGTACCGGGGCAAGAAAAACTGTTTTTT
. TRBJ2-7 TRBV7-2 . CASSFIPAYEQYF TGTGCCAGCAGCTTCATCCCCGCCTACGAGCAGTACTTC
. TRBJ2-5 TRBV5-4 . CASSFRGGGPSQETQYF TGTGCCAGCAGCTTTCGTGGAGGGGGTCCGTCCCAAGAGACCCAGTACTTC
once TRBJ2-3 TRBV10-3 TRBD2 CAISGTSGSTDTQYF TGTGCCATCAGTGGGACTAGCGGGAGCACAGATACGCAGTATTTT
. TRBJ2-5 TRBV29-1 . CSVLRANQETQYF TGCAGCGTTCTCAGGGCAAACCAAGAGACCCAGTACTTC
. TRBJ2-5 TRBV7-8 . CASATRVETQYF TGTGCCAGCGCGACCAGGGTTGAGACCCAGTACTTC
. TRBJ1-1 TRBV7-9 TRBD1 CASSTTGLPVAFF TGTGCCAGCAGCACGACAGGGCTACCCGTAGCTTTCTTT
. TRBJ1-5 TRBV6-1 . CASSEGVFGNQPQHF TGTGCCAGCAGTGAAGGAGTTTTCGGCAATCAGCCCCAGCATTTT
. TRBJ2-7 TRBV27 TRBD2 CASSFGIVPGTSGSIGEQYF TGTGCCAGCAGTTTTGGAATAGTCCCTGGGACTAGCGGGAGTATCGGCGAGCAGTACTTC
. TRBJ1-3 TRBV2 . CASHRAEGNTIYF TGTGCCAGCCATCGGGCGGAGGGAAACACCATATATTTT
. TRBJ2-5 TRBV10-2 TRBD2 CASSFPGLAGVSETQYF TGCGCCAGCAGTTTTCCGGGACTAGCGGGAGTTAGCGAGACCCAGTACTTC
. TRBJ2-2 TRBV27 . CASSRNGRTRYTGELFF TGTGCCAGCAGCCGAAATGGACGGACGAGGTACACCGGGGAGCTGTTTTTT
once TRBJ2-1 TRBV4-1 TRBD2 CASSPPGVAGAFNEQFF TGCGCCAGCAGCCCTCCGGGGGTAGCGGGAGCCTTCAATGAGCAGTTCTTC
. TRBJ2-7 TRBV28 TRBD1 CASSEGQVWNEQYF TGTGCCAGCAGTGAGGGACAGGTTTGGAACGAGCAGTACTTC
. TRBJ1-5 TRBV6-1 . CASIDGYSNQPQHF TGTGCCAGCATCGACGGCTATAGCAATCAGCCCCAGCATTTT
. TRBJ2-7 TRBV4-1 . CASSHAGGGVLEQYF TGCGCCAGCAGCCACGCCGGAGGGGGAGTCCTCGAGCAGTACTTC
. TRBJ1-5 TRBV9 . CASSVGPNQPQHF TGTGCCAGCAGCGTAGGGCCCAATCAGCCCCAGCATTTT
. TRBJ2-5 TRBV5-1 . CASSLGFGGAEETQYF TGCGCCAGCAGCTTGGGATTTGGCGGGGCCGAAGAGACCCAGTACTTC
. TRBJ2-3 TRBV6-5 . CASEGPGTDTQYF TGTGCCAGCGAGGGCCCGGGCACAGATACGCAGTATTTT